Listed below are T cell receptor beta chains from one sample, sequenced in a study of OX40 agonist ivuxolimab in advanced cancers. Only in-frame clones appear in the TCRdb table, and some are missing; sequencing was by immunoSEQ multiplex PCR. The table has 14,000 to 15,000 clones, roughly 79% seen once. The sequencing used CD4+ or CD8+ T cells sorted from blood, collected in a trial of the OX40 agonist ivuxolimab. Receptors were obtained from an adult with an advanced solid tumor such as melanoma, head and neck, liver or kidney cancer. Each CDR3 is given with its conserved first and last residue. The D gene is left open where the match is weak. Size is stated for part of the rows, as once, few or many counts, or as a class when the clone is expanded.

V: TRBV2
size: -
J: TRBJ2-1
D: -
CDR3: CASSEIGEQFF
DNA: TGTGCCAGCAGTGAGATCGGTGAGCAGTTCTTC

V: TRBV15
size: -
J: TRBJ2-7
D: -
CDR3: CATSDAAAPYEQYF
DNA: TGTGCCACCAGCGATGCGGCCGCGCCCTACGAGCAGTACTTC

V: TRBV29-1
size: -
J: TRBJ2-3
D: -
CDR3: CSVETSIYTGTQYF
DNA: TGCAGCGTTGAGACTTCGATTTACACAGGGACGCAGTATTTT

V: TRBV6-6
size: -
J: TRBJ2-7
D: -
CDR3: CASSLSRGYEQYF
DNA: TGTGCCAGCAGTCTATCCAGGGGCTACGAGCAGTACTTC

V: TRBV28
size: -
J: TRBJ2-7
D: TRBD1
CDR3: CASSTGAYEQYF
DNA: TGTGCCAGCAGCACAGGGGCCTACGAGCAGTACTTC

V: TRBV19
size: -
J: TRBJ2-7
D: -
CDR3: CASRETVSYEQYF
DNA: TGTGCCAGTAGAGAAACGGTCTCCTACGAGCAGTACTTC

V: TRBV13
size: -
J: TRBJ2-2
D: TRBD2
CDR3: CASSAPWASGRTGELFF
DNA: TGTGCCAGCAGCGCCCCTTGGGCTAGCGGGCGCACCGGGGAGCTGTTTTTT

V: TRBV7-7
size: -
J: TRBJ2-7
D: -
CDR3: CASSVGYGGYEQYF
DNA: TGTGCTAGCAGCGTCGGATACGGGGGCTACGAGCAGTACTTC

V: TRBV6-5
size: few
J: TRBJ2-1
D: -
CDR3: CASSYSGGSYNEQFF
DNA: TGTGCCAGCAGTTACTCCGGGGGATCCTACAATGAGCAGTTCTTC

V: TRBV4-2
size: -
J: TRBJ2-7
D: TRBD2
CDR3: CASSQDQAGGSYEQYF
DNA: TGTGCCAGCAGCCAAGATCAAGCGGGAGGTTCCTACGAGCAGTACTTC

V: TRBV7-2
size: -
J: TRBJ2-1
D: -
CDR3: CASSLSSLGEQFF
DNA: TGTGCCAGCAGCTTAAGTAGCCTTGGTGAGCAGTTCTTC

V: TRBV6-5
size: few
J: TRBJ2-1
D: TRBD1
CDR3: CASSPGQGNEQFF
DNA: TGTGCCAGCAGTCCTGGACAGGGCAATGAGCAGTTCTTC

V: TRBV23-1
size: -
J: TRBJ2-7
D: -
CDR3: CASSESSLHEQYF
DNA: TGCGCCAGCAGTGAGTCCTCGTTGCACGAGCAGTACTTC

V: TRBV5-1
size: few
J: TRBJ1-2
D: -
CDR3: CASRGDNYGYTF
DNA: TGCGCCAGCAGGGGGGACAACTATGGCTACACCTTC

V: TRBV4-1
size: -
J: TRBJ2-3
D: TRBD1
CDR3: CASSFSHPGQAPDTQYF
DNA: TGCGCCAGCAGCTTCTCCCATCCGGGACAGGCCCCGGATACGCAGTATTTT

V: TRBV7-6
size: medium-sized
J: TRBJ2-5
D: -
CDR3: CASSSGRGETQYF
DNA: TGTGCCAGCAGCAGCGGCAGGGGAGAGACCCAGTACTTC